The 27 T cell receptor beta chains reported below all come from one sample, sequenced in a study of blood T cell repertoires in COVID-19. Here immunoSEQ multiplex PCR was the method, and the copy in TCRdb shows in-frame clones only, minus some. The sample records roughly 200,000 clones, 70% to 90% being singletons. Sequenced input: peripheral blood. The origin of the receptors is a man in his forties with active or convalescent COVID-19.

This clone has more than one count but fewer than ten. This chain links TRBV30 with TRBJ1-6; 9 bases are a match to TRBD1. The germline V gene has CDR1 GTSNPN and CDR2 SVGIG (reference sequence). The CDR3 loop spans 13 amino acids. V gave up 3 bases and J gave up 9 bases; unmatched junction bases: 3. CDR3 DNA sequence: TGTGCCTGGAGGGGACAGGGAGGTTCACCCCTCCACTTT. Protein sequence: CAWRGQGGSPLHF. Looking up the rest from reference TRBV30 and TRBJ1-6 gives the full variable domain: SQTIHQWPATLVQPVGSPLSLECTVEGTSNPNLYWYRQAAGRGLQLLFYSVGIGQISSEVPQNLSASRPQDRQFILSSKKLLLSDSGFYLCAWRGQGGSPLHFGNGTRLTVT.

The gene calls are TRBV9 and TRBJ1-1; a possible D gene is TRBD1 (6 bases). Trimming took 0 bases from V and 4 from J, leaving 13 bases between them. Germline-derived CDR1 and CDR2 are SGDLS and YYNGEE. This CDR3 is 15 amino acids long. Written as DNA, the CDR3 is TGTGCCAGCAGCGTAGGGCCCCAGGGGCCCACTGAAGCTTTCTTT. This sequence encodes CASSVGPQGPTEAFF.

V and J are TRBV6-1 and TRBJ1-4; D ambiguous. With 3 bases removed from V and 1 base from J, the gap between germline ends came to 9 bases. CDR1 and CDR2 (germline): MNHNS, SASEGT. The CDR3 consists of 15 residues. The CDR3 nucleotides read TGTGCCAGCAGTGATTTCGGGGTAACTAATGAAAAACTGTTTTTT. It is translated as CASSDFGVTNEKLFF.

The V and J genes are TRBV28 and TRBJ2-7; 8 bases line up with TRBD1. Germline CDR1 reads MDHEN; CDR2 reads SYDVKM. The J segment lost 6 bases and the V segment lost 6 bases, leaving 7 bases of the junction unmatched. The CDR3 loop spans 13 amino acids. The CDR3 spells CASRIQGEREQYF. DNA of the CDR3: TGTGCCAGCAGAATACAGGGGGAGCGCGAGCAGTACTTC.

The V call is TRBV29-1, the J call TRBJ2-7; tentatively, D is TRBD1 (5 bases). The CDR3 loop spans 15 amino acids. V lost 0 bases to trimming and J lost 0 bases, with 12 bases between them. CDR1 SQVTM and CDR2 ANQGSEA come from the germline V gene. In nucleotides, the CDR3 is TGCAGCGTTGAAGATCTAACAGGAAGCTCCTACGAGCAGTACTTC. It specifies CSVEDLTGSSYEQYF.

The chain uses TRBV11-1 and TRBJ2-5; D is possibly TRBD2 (6 bases). Between the trimmed V and J ends, which lost 6 bases and 7 bases, there was a span of 18 bases. CDR1 and CDR2 (germline): SGHAT, FQDESV (reference sequence). The length of the CDR3 is 14 residues. CDR3 residues: CASRPGPLGGTQYF. CDR3 nucleotides: TGTGCCAGCAGGCCGGGGCCCCTGGGGGGGACCCAGTACTTC. The variable domain in full, with the rest retrieved from reference TRBV11-1 and TRBJ2-5, is EAEVAQSPRYKITEKSQAVAFWCDPISGHATLYWYRQILGQGPELLVQFQDESVVDDSQLPKDRFSAERLKGVDSTLKIQPAELGDSAMYLCASRPGPLGGTQYFGPGTRLLVL.

The chain employs TRBV11-2 and TRBJ2-3, with D maybe TRBD1 (6 bases). The V gene lost 5 bases and the J gene lost 1 base, with 13 bases spanning the gap. The CDR3 sequence is 15 residues long. CDR1 is SGHAT, CDR2 FQNNGV, per germline. CDR3: CASSLGTLRTDTQYF. CDR3 sequence (DNA): TGTGCCAGCAGCCTAGGGACACTCCGCACAGATACGCAGTATTTT.

The rearrangement joins TRBV19 to TRBJ2-5; 9 nucleotides agree with TRBD1. The CDR3 is 15 amino acids. Germline trimming cut 5 bases from V and 5 bases from J; bases unmatched to any gene: 9. Germline CDR1 and CDR2: LNHDA and SQIVND (reference sequence). CDR3 region: CASSFSGTGTETQYF. CDR3 coding DNA: TGTGCCAGTAGTTTCTCCGGGACAGGGACGGAGACCCAGTACTTC.

DNA of the CDR3: TGTGCCACCAGTGACCCGGGACAGGGTGTAAGAGAGACCCAGTACTTC. Translated: CATSDPGQGVRETQYF. This chain connects TRBV24-1 to TRBJ2-5; 9 bases match TRBD1. Germline V gene lookup returns CDR1 KGHDR and CDR2 SFDVKD. Unmatched junction bases numbered 9, after V lost 4 bases and J lost 4 bases. The CDR3 has 16 amino acids.

The chain is built from TRBV7-9 and TRBJ2-5; 7 bases match TRBD1. The CDR3 runs 15 residues. Germline CDR1 SEHNR, CDR2 FQNEAQ (reference sequence). V was pared by 5 bases and J by 2 bases, with 8 bases of the junction left unmatched. Written as DNA, the CDR3 is TGTGCCAGCAGCATCCGGGACAGCCAACAAGAGACCCAGTACTTC. Its translation is CASSIRDSQQETQYF.

This chain joins TRBV3-1 (or the pseudogene TRBV3-2) and TRBJ1-4; D remains unclear. V was cut by 0 bases and J by 0 bases, with 11 bases left in between. In germline, CDR1 is LGHDT, CDR2 YNNKEL (reference sequence). The CDR3 extends over 17 amino acids. The CDR3 sequence: CASSQDVEGATNEKLFF. CDR3 in DNA: TGTGCCAGCAGCCAAGATGTGGAGGGAGCAACTAATGAAAAACTGTTTTTT.

The V call is TRBV28, the J call TRBJ1-5; no clear D gene. The germline V gene encodes CDR1 MDHEN and CDR2 SYDVKM. V lost 6 bases, J lost 0 bases, and 9 bases lay in between. The CDR3 loop spans 14 amino acids. The CDR3, as DNA: TGTGCCAGCAGGCCACAGATTAGCAATCAGCCCCAGCATTTT. It is translated as CASRPQISNQPQHF.

The rearrangement links TRBV30 to TRBJ1-2, with 7 bases identical to TRBD1. The germline CDR1 and CDR2 sequences are GTSNPN and SVGIG (reference sequence). This CDR3 is built from 13 residues. Unmatched junction bases numbered 1, after V lost 0 bases and J lost 3 bases. The CDR3 region is CAWSVDRDYGYTF. Written as DNA, the CDR3 is TGTGCCTGGAGTGTCGACAGGGACTATGGCTACACCTTC.

This clone has a single count. V usage is TRBV7-9 and J usage is TRBJ1-2, with TRBD1 matching over 9 bases. V lost 5 bases and J lost 4; bases outside the gene matches: 11. This CDR3 is built from 16 residues. Germline V gives CDR1 SEHNR, CDR2 FQNEAQ (reference sequence). In DNA, the CDR3 is TGTGCCAGCAGCCCCGGGACAGGGAGTCCTACCTATGGCTACACCTTC. It specifies CASSPGTGSPTYGYTF.

On this clone: The sample holds other DNA sequences that translate to the same CDR3. The CDR3 sequence is CASSLAESTDTQYF. CDR3 sequence (DNA): TGCGCCAGCAGCTTAGCGGAAAGCACAGATACGCAGTATTTT. The rearrangement uses TRBV5-1 and TRBJ2-3; tentatively, D is TRBD2 (5 bases). The V end was cut by 2 bases, the J end by 0 bases, with 7 bases between. Germline lookup yields CDR1 SGHRS and CDR2 YFSETQ. This CDR3 spans 14 amino acids.

The V and J genes are TRBV28 and TRBJ1-2; 7 nucleotides match TRBD1. This CDR3 region has 14 residues. Germline V gene sequence: CDR1 MDHEN, CDR2 SYDVKM. With V trimmed by 6 bases and J by 8 bases, 12 bases remained unmatched. The CDR3 sequence is CASSRNDRARGYTF. For the CDR3, the DNA is TGTGCCAGCAGCCGAAACGACAGGGCTCGCGGCTACACCTTC.

The chain combines TRBV2 with TRBJ2-7, with D possibly matching TRBD2 (6 bases). V lost 3 bases, J lost 4 bases, and 7 bases lay in between. Per the germline V gene, CDR1 is SNHLY and CDR2 is FYNNEI. The CDR3 sequence is 12 residues long. The CDR3 here is CASSEGGYEQYF. CDR3 sequence (DNA): TGTGCCAGCAGTGAGGGGGGATACGAGCAGTACTTC. Full variable domain (rest looked up from reference TRBV2 and TRBJ2-7): EPEVTQTPSHQVTQMGQEVILRCVPISNHLYFYWYRQILGQKVEFLVSFYNNEISEKSEIFDDQFSVERPDGSNFTLKIRSTKLEDSAMYFCASSEGGYEQYFGPGTRLTVT.

The rearrangement joins TRBV20-1 to TRBJ1-1; D not certain. Germline loops: CDR1 DFQATT, CDR2 SNEGSKA (reference sequence). The CDR3 sequence is 11 residues long. The V and J ends lost 6 bases and 10 bases respectively, with 15 bases between them. CDR3 residues: CSAPRGNVAFF. DNA for the CDR3: TGCAGTGCCCCGCGAGGTAATGTAGCTTTCTTT.

The table lists this clone with a count of one. The CDR3 reads CSASGSYGYTF. The CDR3, as DNA: TGCAGTGCGTCGGGTAGCTATGGCTACACCTTC. The chain uses TRBV20-1 and TRBJ1-2; D is undetermined. The germline V gene has CDR1 DFQATT and CDR2 SNEGSKA (reference sequence). The CDR3 sequence is 11 residues long. Trimming took off 6 bases at V and 4 bases at J, with 9 bases between the two ends.

The rearrangement uses TRBV18 and TRBJ2-7; tentative D call: TRBD2 (5 bases). This CDR3 is 13 amino acids long. The germline gives CDR1 KGHSH, CDR2 LQKENI. The V gene lost 3 bases and the J gene lost 3 bases, with 9 bases spanning the gap. The CDR3 protein is CASSPSVSYEQYF. DNA for the CDR3: TGTGCCAGCTCACCTAGCGTAAGCTACGAGCAGTACTTC.

The chain is built from TRBV9 and TRBJ1-6; the D gene is possibly TRBD1 (5 bases). Trimming stripped 3 bases from V and 9 bases from J, with 16 bases between. In germline, CDR1 is SGDLS, CDR2 YYNGEE. The CDR3 sequence is 15 residues long. The CDR3 region is CASSAVGGGASPLHF. The CDR3 DNA is TGTGCCAGCAGCGCCGTGGGGGGGGGAGCTTCACCCCTCCACTTT.

This sequence joins TRBV19 and TRBJ1-2, with D unresolved. CDR3 length: 15 residues. Germline V lookup: CDR1 LNHDA, CDR2 SQIVND (reference sequence). Trimming stripped 2 bases from V and 8 bases from J, with 18 bases between. The CDR3 region is CASSIFRGDRDGYTF. The CDR3 DNA follows: TGTGCCAGTAGTATATTTAGAGGCGACCGCGACGGCTACACCTTC.

The chain uses TRBV28 and TRBJ1-2; 9 bases align to TRBD1. The trim removed 3 bases at V and 5 bases at J, leaving 7 bases unmatched. The germline V gene has CDR1 MDHEN and CDR2 SYDVKM. CDR3 length equals 15 residues. CDR3 nucleotide sequence: TGTGCCAGCAGTTTCGCCCCGGGACAGGGTTATGGCTACACCTTC. Its protein product is CASSFAPGQGYGYTF.

This clone has only one observation. At the DNA level, this CDR3 is encoded by other sequences in the same sample as well. The gene calls are TRBV6-5 and TRBJ1-5; TRBD1 aligns across 7 bases. The CDR3 runs 14 residues. Trimming cost V 6 bases and J 4 bases; bases outside gene matches: 6. CDR1 and CDR2 from the germline V gene are MNHEY and SVGAGI. CDR3 nucleotide sequence: TGTGCCAGCAGCCAGCAGGGGGGTAATCAGCCCCAGCATTTT. Protein product: CASSQQGGNQPQHF.

This clone has only a few counts. The chain recombines TRBV6-5 with TRBJ1-5; 7 bases line up with TRBD1. The V segment lost 7 bases and the J segment 2 bases; nucleotides outside the gene matches: 8. Germline lookup yields CDR1 MNHEY and CDR2 SVGAGI. This CDR3 spans 15 amino acids. CDR3 sequence reads: CASNIQGSGNQPQHF. Here the CDR3 DNA reads TGTGCCAGCAACATACAGGGGAGCGGCAATCAGCCCCAGCATTTT.

Comments on this clone: The sample contains more than one DNA sequence encoding this CDR3. V usage is TRBV5-5 and J usage is TRBJ2-2, with 10 bases that match TRBD2. Per the germline V gene, CDR1 is SGHKS and CDR2 is YYEKEE (reference sequence). The length of the CDR3 is 15 residues. V lost 2 bases and J lost 6; bases outside the gene matches: 4. Here the CDR3 DNA reads TGTGCCAGCAGCTTAAGGAGCGGGGGGGCCGGGGAGCTGTTTTTT. Protein: CASSLRSGGAGELFF. The complete variable domain, with remaining parts taken from reference TRBV5-5 and TRBJ2-2, reads DAGVTQSPTHLIKTRGQQVTLRCSPISGHKSVSWYQQVLGQGPQFIFQYYEKEERGRGNFPDRFSARQFPNYSSELNVNALLLGDSALYLCASSLRSGGAGELFFGEGSRLTVL.

CDR3 amino acids: CASSLRGGYFF. The CDR3 region has the DNA TGTGCCAGCAGTTTAAGAGGGGGATATTTTTTT. V gene TRBV28 combines with J gene TRBJ1-4; D may be TRBD1 (6 bases). CDR1 and CDR2 from the germline V gene are MDHEN and SYDVKM. There are 11 residues in the CDR3. Trimming shortened V by 2 bases and J by 17 bases, and 12 bases separated the two germline ends. Looking up the rest from reference TRBV28 and TRBJ1-4 gives the full variable domain: DVKVTQSSRYLVKRTGEKVFLECVQDMDHENMFWYRQDPGLGLRLIYFSYDVKMKEKGDIPEGYSVSREKKERFSLILESASTNQTSMYLCASSLRGGYFFGSGTQLSVL.